The 22 T cell receptor beta chains given below trace back to one sample, sequenced in a study of blood T cell repertoires in COVID-19. Here immunoSEQ multiplex PCR was the method, and the copy in TCRdb shows in-frame clones only, minus some. The table has a few hundred thousand clones, approximately 86% seen once. The sequencing sample was made of PBMCs or T cells enriched from blood (not recorded which). The receptors were gathered from a man aged 18 to 29 with acute COVID-19.

This clone was counted once. This chain links TRBV28 with TRBJ1-5; unclear D gene. The CDR3 sequence is 14 residues long. Germline V CDR1 and CDR2: MDHEN, SYDVKM. Trimming left V 6 bases short and J 1 base short, with 10 bases between. CDR3 region: CASSGDGSNQPQHF. CDR3 coding DNA: TGTGCCAGCAGCGGCGACGGGAGCAATCAGCCCCAGCATTTT.

The V and J genes are TRBV5-8 and TRBJ2-3, with 8 bases matching TRBD1. V shed 5 bases, J shed 4 bases, and the junction held 9 bases outside the gene matches. Per germline, CDR1 SGHTS and CDR2 YDEGEE. The CDR3 length is 15 residues. The CDR3 DNA reads TGTGCCAGCAGTGACGGACAGGGAGGTCCAGATACGCAGTATTTT. The encoded protein is CASSDGQGGPDTQYF.

This sequence joins TRBV7-9 and TRBJ1-2; TRBD1 might be the D (5 bases). V lost 5 bases to trimming and J lost 13 bases, with 20 bases between them. The CDR3 sequence is 13 residues long. Germline V gene sequence: CDR1 SEHNR, CDR2 FQNEAQ (reference sequence). CDR3 sequence (DNA): TGTGCCAGCAGCCCACCGGCAGGGTTTGGAAGCACCTTC. This gives the protein CASSPPAGFGSTF.

The chain combines TRBV3-1 (or the pseudogene TRBV3-2) with TRBJ1-2; 8 positions match TRBD1. The CDR3 has 14 residues. CDR1 and CDR2 from the germline V gene are LGHDT and YNNKEL (reference sequence). Germline trimming cut 1 base from V and 3 bases from J; bases unmatched to any gene: 1. The CDR3 DNA reads as TGTGCCAGCAGCCAAGCAGGGGGCTACTATGGCTACACCTTC. Residues: CASSQAGGYYGYTF.

The CDR3 bases are TGTGCCAGCCAGGGAGGGGAGAACACTGAAGCTTTCTTT. Its protein product is CASQGGENTEAFF. The chain has TRBV6-5 and TRBJ1-1, with D possibly being TRBD1 (5 bases). The V and J ends lost 8 bases and 1 base respectively, with 11 bases between them. There are 13 residues in the CDR3. Germline lookup yields CDR1 MNHEY and CDR2 SVGAGI.

This chain joins TRBV30 and TRBJ2-2, with D maybe TRBD1 (5 bases). V lost 6 bases and J lost 1, with 18 bases in between. Germline V gene data show CDR1 as GTSNPN and CDR2 as SVGIG (reference sequence). The CDR3 sequence is 16 residues long. CDR3 DNA sequence: TGTGCCTGTACATACCCCGGCAGGGAGAACACCGGGGAGCTGTTTTTT. Amino acids: CACTYPGRENTGELFF.

The chain employs TRBV5-1 and TRBJ1-1; the D is unclear. Germline CDR1 reads SGHRS; CDR2 reads YFSETQ. This CDR3 contains 14 residues. V lost 3 bases and J lost 4, with 13 bases in between. CDR3 loop: CASSSSAQSTEAFF. In DNA form, the CDR3 reads TGCGCCAGCAGCTCCAGTGCCCAAAGCACTGAAGCTTTCTTT.

The chain has TRBV4-1 and TRBJ1-1; the D gene is possibly TRBD1 (5 bases). CDR1 and CDR2 (germline): MGHRA, YSYEKL. The CDR3 totals 14 residues. Trimming took off 0 bases at V and 0 bases at J, with 5 bases between the two ends. The CDR3 loop is CASSQETVNTEAFF. In DNA form, the CDR3 reads TGCGCCAGCAGCCAAGAGACAGTGAACACTGAAGCTTTCTTT.

The chain has TRBV19 and TRBJ2-5; 7 bases match TRBD1. The V and J ends lost 5 bases and 4 bases, in that order; junction bases with no gene match: 10. The CDR3 contains 15 residues. From germline, CDR1 is LNHDA and CDR2 SQIVND (reference sequence). CDR3 in DNA: TGTGCCAGTAGTTCTCTCACAGGGGAGAGAGAGACCCAGTACTTC. As protein: CASSSLTGERETQYF.

This clone was counted many times. The gene calls are TRBV5-8 and TRBJ2-2, with a possible D match to TRBD1 (6 bases). The CDR3 is 16 residues long. Trimming took 0 bases from V and 2 from J, leaving 11 bases between them. The germline CDR1 and CDR2 sequences are SGHTS and YDEGEE. CDR3: CASSLGGTSNTGELFF. CDR3 coding DNA: TGTGCCAGCAGCTTGGGTGGGACAAGCAACACCGGGGAGCTGTTTTTT.

The rearrangement links TRBV19 to TRBJ2-3; TRBD2 matches at 10 bases. V was pared by 6 bases and J by 5 bases, with 8 bases of the junction left unmatched. CDR3 size: 15 residues. CDR1 is LNHDA and CDR2 is SQIVND in the germline V gene (reference sequence). CDR3 loop: CASRPLAGEKDTQYF. In DNA, the CDR3 is TGTGCCAGTAGACCTCTAGCGGGAGAAAAAGATACGCAGTATTTT.

V gene TRBV10-3 combines with J gene TRBJ2-2; the match to TRBD2 covers 9 bases. V lost 6 bases, J lost 7 bases, and 12 bases stayed unmatched. Germline assignment: CDR1 ENHRY and CDR2 SYGVKD. There are 16 residues in the CDR3. CDR3 residues: CAIREAGGPVGGELFF. The CDR3 DNA sequence: TGTGCCATCAGGGAGGCGGGAGGGCCGGTCGGCGGGGAGCTGTTTTTT.

The chain carries TRBV6-1 and TRBJ2-3; D possibly corresponds to TRBD1 (6 bases). From germline, CDR1 is MNHNS and CDR2 SASEGT. V lost 0 bases and J 4 bases, leaving 17 bases between the germline ends. CDR3 length equals 17 residues. The CDR3 nucleotides read TGTGCCAGCAGTGAAGCCAGGGGTTGGGGGCGGGCAGATACGCAGTATTTT. It encodes CASSEARGWGRADTQYF.

This clone was observed once. This chain uses TRBV27 with TRBJ2-7; TRBD2 might be the D (5 bases). Germline V gene sequence: CDR1 MNHEY, CDR2 SMNVEV (reference sequence). V lost 3 bases to trimming and J lost 5 bases, with 8 bases between them. The CDR3 totals 12 residues. The DNA of the CDR3 is TGTGCCAGCAGTTTGTTGGGAGACGAGCAGTACTTC. Protein: CASSLLGDEQYF.

This sequence joins TRBV19 and TRBJ2-5, with TRBD1 matching 7 bases. The V segment lost 6 bases and the J segment 1 base; nucleotides outside the gene matches: 5. Germline V gives CDR1 LNHDA, CDR2 SQIVND (reference sequence). The CDR3 covers 14 residues. The CDR3 loop reads CASSWTGTQETQYF. CDR3 nucleotides: TGTGCCAGTAGCTGGACAGGTACCCAAGAGACCCAGTACTTC.

J is TRBJ1-2 and V is TRBV7-9; TRBD1 matches 9 bases. This CDR3 has 15 amino acids. Germline V lookup: CDR1 SEHNR, CDR2 FQNEAQ (reference sequence). Germline trimming cut 5 bases from V and 3 bases from J; bases unmatched to any gene: 7. The CDR3 spells CASSPTGGADYGYTF. In DNA, the CDR3 is TGTGCCAGCAGCCCCACAGGGGGCGCTGACTATGGCTACACCTTC.

The chain combines TRBV28 with TRBJ2-7; D gene uncertain. Germline CDR1 is MDHEN and CDR2 is SYDVKM. V was cut by 5 bases and J by 6 bases, with 8 bases left in between. The CDR3 is made up of 11 amino acids. The CDR3 DNA reads TGTGCCAGCAGTCTTATGAGCGAGCAGTACTTC. As protein: CASSLMSEQYF.

The chain carries TRBV27 and TRBJ1-5, with a weak D call TRBD1 (5 bases). Between the trimmed V and J ends, which lost 6 bases and 4 bases, there was a span of 7 bases. The CDR3 runs 12 residues. From germline, CDR1 is MNHEY and CDR2 SMNVEV (reference sequence). Here the CDR3 DNA reads TGTGCCAGCAGGGAGGGGAATCAGCCCCAGCATTTT. Its protein product is CASREGNQPQHF.

The rearrangement uses TRBV29-1 and TRBJ2-5, with D possibly matching TRBD2 (5 bases). Trimming left V 7 bases short and J 5 bases short, with 8 bases between. CDR1 and CDR2 from the germline V gene are SQVTM and ANQGSEA. The CDR3 runs to 10 residues. CDR3 DNA: TGCAGCGCTGGGGAGGAGACCCAGTACTTC. Amino acids: CSAGEETQYF.

The chain couples TRBV30 to TRBJ1-1; 7 nucleotides agree with TRBD1. J lost 4 bases, V lost 2 bases, and 4 bases had no gene match. Looked up from germline, CDR1 is GTSNPN and CDR2 is SVGIG (reference sequence). The CDR3 is 13 amino acids. The CDR3 sequence: CAWSTGEVTEAFF. The CDR3 DNA is TGTGCCTGGAGTACAGGGGAGGTCACTGAAGCTTTCTTT. The full variable domain, with the rest looked up from reference TRBV30 and TRBJ1-1, is SQTIHQWPATLVQPVGSPLSLECTVEGTSNPNLYWYRQAAGRGLQLLFYSVGIGQISSEVPQNLSASRPQDRQFILSSKKLLLSDSGFYLCAWSTGEVTEAFFGQGTRLTVV.

The J gene is TRBJ1-1, the V gene TRBV27, with D possibly TRBD1 on 5 matching bases. The CDR3 has 15 amino acids. Germline-derived CDR1 and CDR2 are MNHEY and SMNVEV (reference sequence). With 0 bases removed from V and 0 bases from J, the gap between germline ends came to 8 bases. Here the CDR3 DNA reads TGTGCCAGCAGTTTATCTGGGGGGTTGAACACTGAAGCTTTCTTT. It specifies CASSLSGGLNTEAFF.

The gene calls are TRBV2 and TRBJ2-3; 10 nucleotides agree with TRBD2. CDR3 length equals 15 residues. V lost 4 bases and J lost 4; bases outside the gene matches: 5. Germline-derived CDR1 and CDR2 are SNHLY and FYNNEI. In DNA form, the CDR3 reads TGTGCCAGCAGTGTTACTAGCGGGAAAGCAGATACGCAGTATTTT. It is translated as CASSVTSGKADTQYF. Full variable domain (rest looked up from reference TRBV2 and TRBJ2-3): EPEVTQTPSHQVTQMGQEVILRCVPISNHLYFYWYRQILGQKVEFLVSFYNNEISEKSEIFDDQFSVERPDGSNFTLKIRSTKLEDSAMYFCASSVTSGKADTQYFGPGTRLTVL.